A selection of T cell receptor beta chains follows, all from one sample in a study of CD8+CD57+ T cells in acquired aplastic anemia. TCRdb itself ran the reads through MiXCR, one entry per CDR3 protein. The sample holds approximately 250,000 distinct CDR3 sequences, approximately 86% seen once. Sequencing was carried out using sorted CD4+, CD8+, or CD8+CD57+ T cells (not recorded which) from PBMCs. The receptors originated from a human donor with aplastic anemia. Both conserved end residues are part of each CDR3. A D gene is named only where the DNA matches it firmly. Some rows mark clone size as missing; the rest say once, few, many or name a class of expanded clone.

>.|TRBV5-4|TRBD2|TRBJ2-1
CASSFTSGARDEQFF
TGTGCCAGCAGCTTTACTAGCGGCGCGCGCGATGAGCAGTTCTTC
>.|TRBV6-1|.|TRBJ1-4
CASSDASGEQINEKLFF
TGTGCCAGCAGTGACGCTTCAGGAGAACAAATTAATGAAAAACTGTTTTTT
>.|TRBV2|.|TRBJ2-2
CATVAGDTGKLYF
TGTGCCACCGTGGCAGGGGACACCGGGAAGCTGTATTTT
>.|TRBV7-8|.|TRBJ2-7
CASSYAQGNDTQYF
TGTGCCAGCAGTTACGCGCAGGGTAACGACACGCAGTACTTC
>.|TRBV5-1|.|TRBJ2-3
CASSDYRINTDTQYF
TGTGCCAGCAGCGATTACAGAATCAACACAGATACGCAGTATTTT
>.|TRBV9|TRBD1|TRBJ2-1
CASSLHLTGNTEVF
TGTGCCAGCAGCTTACATCTGACAGGGAACACTGAAGTCTTC
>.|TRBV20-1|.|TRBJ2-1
CSASEGGRAYNEQFF
TGCAGTGCTAGTGAGGGCGGTAGGGCCTACAATGAGCAGTTCTTC
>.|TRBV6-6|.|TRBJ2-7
CASKIGAGNYEQYF
TGTGCCAGCAAGATAGGGGCGGGTAACTACGAGCAGTACTTC
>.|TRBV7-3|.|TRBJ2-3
CASSIEGDADKHCF
TGTGCCAGCTCCATAGAGGGAGACGCCGATAAACACTGTTTT
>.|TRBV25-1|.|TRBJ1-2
CARRQRYGYTF
TGTGCCAGGAGGCAGAGGTATGGCTACACCTTC
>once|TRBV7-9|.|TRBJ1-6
CASSSGAGGHNSPLHF
TGTGCCAGCAGCTCGGGGGCGGGCGGCCATAATTCACCCCTCCACTTT
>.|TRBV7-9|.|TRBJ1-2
CASSLMSHYGYTF
TGTGCCAGCAGCTTAATGAGTCACTATGGCTACACCTTC
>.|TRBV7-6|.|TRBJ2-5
CATSCHTDGAAHYF
TGTGCCACCAGCTGTCATACCGACGGGGCGGCCCATTACTTC
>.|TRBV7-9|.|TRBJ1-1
CASSLEPGGLFFGFF
.
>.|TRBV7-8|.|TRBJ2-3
CASGDAGRDAQYF
TGTGCCAGCGGGGACGCGGGAAGAGATGCGCAGTATTTT
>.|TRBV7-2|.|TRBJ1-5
CASSAPHRHQPQHF
TGTGCCAGCAGCGCCCCTCATAGGCATCAGCCCCAGCATTTT
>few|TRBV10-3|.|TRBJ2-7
CASRGAGDPQYF
TGTGCCAGCAGAGGGGCCGGCGATCCACAGTACTTC
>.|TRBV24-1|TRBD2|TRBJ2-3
CATSYAGVTTEAFF
TGTGCCACCAGTTATGCGGGAGTAACCACTGAAGCGTTTTTT
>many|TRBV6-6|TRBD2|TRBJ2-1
CASSYGASGTVEQFF
TGTGCCAGCAGTTACGGTGCGAGCGGGACCGTTGAGCAGTTCTTC
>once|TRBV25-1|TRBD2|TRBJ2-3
CASSHYLAGGLTDTQYF
TGTGCCAGCAGCCACTACCTAGCGGGGGGTCTCACAGATACGCAGTATTTT
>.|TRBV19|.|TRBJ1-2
CASSIGTANYGYTF
TGTGCCAGTAGTATAGGGACAGCAAACTATGGCTACACCTTC
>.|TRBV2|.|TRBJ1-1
CASRVANTEAFF
TGTGCCAGCAGGGTGGCGAACACTGAAGCTTTCTTT
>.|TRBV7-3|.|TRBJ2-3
CASSYAVNSPSTSF
.
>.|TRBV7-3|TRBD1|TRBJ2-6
CASIGQGRWANVLTF
TGTGCCAGCATCGGACAGGGGCGCTGGGCCAACGTCCTGACTTTC
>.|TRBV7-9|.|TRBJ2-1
CAYGDGAIHEQFF
TGTGCCTACGGTGATGGGGCGATCCATGAGCAGTTCTTC
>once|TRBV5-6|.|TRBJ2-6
CASRLVERYGANVLTF
TGTGCCAGCAGACTGGTAGAGCGCTACGGGGCCAACGTCCTGACTTTC
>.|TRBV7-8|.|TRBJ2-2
CASSQAIRAGDQQLTPTGELFF
TGTGCCAGCAGCCAAGCGATCCGAGCCGGAGATCAGCAACTTACTCCCACCGGGGAGCTGTTTTTT
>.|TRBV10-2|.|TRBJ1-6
CASSESTHSPLHF
TGCGCCAGCAGTGAGTCGACTCATTCACCCCTCCACTTT
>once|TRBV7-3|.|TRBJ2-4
CASGGAGNMQAF
TGTGCCAGCGGAGGAGCTGGGAACATGCAGGCCTTC
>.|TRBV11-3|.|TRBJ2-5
CASSLGREEETQYF
TGTGCCAGCAGCTTAGGTCGCGAAGAAGAGACCCAGTACTTC
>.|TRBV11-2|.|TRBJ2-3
CASSVETSGIDTQYF
TGTGCCAGCAGCGTAGAGACGAGCGGAATAGATACGCAGTATTTT
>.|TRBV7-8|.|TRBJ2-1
CASSLGGGHEQFF
TGTGCCAGCAGCTTGGGGGGGGGCCATGAGCAGTTCTTC
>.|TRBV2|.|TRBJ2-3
CASSDRESGTDTQYF
TGTGCTAGCAGTGATCGGGAGAGCGGCACAGATACGCAGTATTTT
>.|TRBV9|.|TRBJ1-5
CASSHNRTEDTQF
TGTGCCAGCAGCCATAACAGAACAGAAGATACGCAGTTT
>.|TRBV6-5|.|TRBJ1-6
CASSSDGTEHNSPLHF
TGTGCCAGCAGTTCAGACGGGACGGAACATAATTCACCCCTCCACTTT
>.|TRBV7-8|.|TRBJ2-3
CASSFGGTDKKYF
TGTGCCAGCAGCTTCGGGGGCACAGATAAAAAGTATTTT
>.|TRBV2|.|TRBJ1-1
CASRGQSGVNTEAFF
TGTGCCAGCAGAGGACAGTCGGGGGTCAACACTGAAGCTTTCTTT
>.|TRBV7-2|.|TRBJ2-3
CASSQPTVPRGGKQYF
TGCGCCAGCAGCCAACCGACCGTCCCAAGGGGGGGAAAACAGTATTTT
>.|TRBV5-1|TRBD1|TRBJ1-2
CASSLIRGANYGYTF
TGCGCCAGCAGCTTGATCAGGGGGGCAAACTATGGCTACACCTTC
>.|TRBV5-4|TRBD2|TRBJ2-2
CASSFTSAGELFF
TGTGCCAGCAGCTTTACTAGCGCCGGGGAGCTGTTTTTT
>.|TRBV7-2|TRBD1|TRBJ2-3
CASGVGGTDAQYF
TGTGCCAGCGGCGTAGGGGGCACAGACGCGCAGTATTTT
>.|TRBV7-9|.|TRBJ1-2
CASSSIGTVEYVGTF
TGTGCCAGCAGCTCTATAGGGACGGTCGAGTACGTCGGGACCTTC
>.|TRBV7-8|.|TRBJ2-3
CASSLAPGRDTQYF
TGTGCCAGCAGCTTAGCGCCAGGTCGCGATACGCAGTATTTT
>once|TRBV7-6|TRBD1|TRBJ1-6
CASSLDATGTGNSPLHF
TGTGCCAGCAGCTTAGATGCCACCGGGACAGGGAATTCACCCCTCCACTTT
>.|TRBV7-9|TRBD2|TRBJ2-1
CASTKTSVYNEQFF
TGTGCCAGCACCAAGACTAGCGTGTACAATGAGCAGTTCTTC
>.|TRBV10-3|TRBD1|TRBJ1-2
CAISEPQLGTAF
TGTGCCATCAGTGAGCCCCAGTTAGGGACAGCCTTC
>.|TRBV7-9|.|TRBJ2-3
CASSLADPRDTHYF
TGTGCCAGCAGCTTAGCCGACCCCCGGGACACGCACTATTTT
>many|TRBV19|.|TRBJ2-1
CASMPREPYNEQFF
TGTGCCAGTATGCCCAGGGAGCCCTACAATGAGCAGTTCTTC
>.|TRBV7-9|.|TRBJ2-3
CASSSADTQYFRSF
.
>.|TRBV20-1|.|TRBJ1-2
CSARSRGRNTF
TGCAGTGCCAGGAGTAGGGGACGCAACACCTTC
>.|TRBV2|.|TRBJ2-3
CASRDGGTYTHYF
TGTGCCAGCAGGGACGGGGGCACCTACACGCATTATTTT